The table lists the clone carrying this T cell receptor beta chain with many counts. This CDR3 contains 13 residues. From germline, CDR1 is SGDLS and CDR2 YYNGEE. Trimming took off 0 bases at V and 5 bases at J, with 8 bases between the two ends. Libraries were prepared by immunoSEQ multiplex PCR; TCRdb keeps only in-frame clonotypes and omits some of them. The repertoire holds fewer than 200,000 clones, with approximately 86% as singletons. The data derive from a study of blood T cell repertoires in COVID-19. The sample taken for sequencing was peripheral blood. The chain links TRBV9 to TRBJ1-1, with a tentative D call TRBD1 (5 bases). This receptor was taken from a woman aged 80 or older with COVID-19, enrolled during active disease. CDR3 amino acids: CASSVGGETEAFF. CDR3 bases: TGTGCCAGCAGCGTAGGGGGGGAAACTGAAGCTTTCTTT.